This T cell receptor (beta chain) was documented in a study of T-cell reconstitution after alpha-beta-depleted transplantation in children. Study-level results: Some patients' high day-60 TCRbeta diversity was traced to surviving recipient T cells and thymic progenitors.

It was with unique molecular identifiers that the TCRbeta library was prepared. TCRdb analysed the PCR reads with MiXCR anew, one entry per CDR3 protein. The sample holds approximately 270,000 distinct CDR3 sequences; more than 20% are singletons and the top ten take more than 4.5%. This clonotype was recorded a few times. As yet, its antigen is unknown. J lost 4 bases, V lost 5 bases, and 8 bases had no gene match. CDR1 and CDR2 from the germline V gene are DFQATT and SNEGSKA (reference sequence). The CDR3 sequence is 15 residues long. The sequence was obtained from a female patient aged 2-10 years who had a stem cell transplant for congenital amegakaryocytic thrombocytopenia, so the T cells may come from the graft donor. Sequencing was performed on PBMCs, mostly from graft donor cells, taken 360 days after TCRalphabeta/CD19-depleted stem cell transplant. J is TRBJ2-1 and V is TRBV20-1; the match to TRBD2 covers 10 bases. The CDR3 DNA reads TGCAGTGCTCTCACCAGCGGGAGGGCGTACAATGAGCAGTTCTTC. Translated: CSALTSGRAYNEQFF.